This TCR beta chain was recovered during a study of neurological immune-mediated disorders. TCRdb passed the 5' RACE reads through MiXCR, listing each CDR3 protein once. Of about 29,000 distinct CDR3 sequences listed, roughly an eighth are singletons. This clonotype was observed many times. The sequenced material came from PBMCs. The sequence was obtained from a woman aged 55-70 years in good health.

The CDR3 region has the DNA TGTGCCAGCAGGCCCACAGGCACTGAAGCTTTCTTT. Amino acid sequence: CASRPTGTEAFF. The chain uses TRBV12-3 or TRBV12-4 and TRBJ1-1; possible D gene TRBD1, 5 bases. Trimming pared 6 bases from V and 4 bases from J, leaving 9 bases between. This CDR3 is 12 amino acids long.